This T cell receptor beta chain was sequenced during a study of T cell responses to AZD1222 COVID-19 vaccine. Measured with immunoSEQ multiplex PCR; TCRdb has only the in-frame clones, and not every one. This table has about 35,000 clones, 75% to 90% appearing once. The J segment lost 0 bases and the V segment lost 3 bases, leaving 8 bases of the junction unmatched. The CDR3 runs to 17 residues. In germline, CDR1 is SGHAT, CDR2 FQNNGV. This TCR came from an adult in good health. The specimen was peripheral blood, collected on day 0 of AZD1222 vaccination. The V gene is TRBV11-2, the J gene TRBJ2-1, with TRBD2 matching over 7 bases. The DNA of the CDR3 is TGTGCCAGCAGCTTTAATAGCGGGCTGAGCTCCTACAATGAGCAGTTCTTC. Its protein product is CASSFNSGLSSYNEQFF.